This TCR beta chain was observed in a study of CD8+ T cells in alopecia areata. The wider study: Tofacitinib exposure lasted 6 to 18 months, followed by 6 months off drug. Overall study findings and caveats: Many of the expanded lesional clones endured in scalp and blood while on tofacitinib.

As to this clone: Its antigen is still unknown.

Treatment reported: oral pan-JAK inhibitor, 5-10 mg twice daily. It was cDNA, reverse transcribed from extracted RNA, that served as the sequencing template. Libraries were prepared by immunoSEQ multiplex PCR; TCRdb keeps only in-frame clonotypes and omits some of them. The table shows about 94,000 clones, with 60% to 80% occurring only once. The CDR3 is 12 residues long. From germline, CDR1 is MNHNS and CDR2 SASEGT. The V and J ends lost 6 bases and 5 bases respectively, with 7 bases between them. Sequenced material: CD8+ T cells sorted from blood, taken around week 44, from a patient treated with tofacitinib. V gene TRBV6-1 combines with J gene TRBJ2-2, with unresolved D. The sequence was collected from a human donor with alopecia areata. The CDR3 is CASRVPTGELFF. CDR3 DNA: TGTGCCAGCAGGGTCCCTACCGGGGAGCTGTTTTTT.